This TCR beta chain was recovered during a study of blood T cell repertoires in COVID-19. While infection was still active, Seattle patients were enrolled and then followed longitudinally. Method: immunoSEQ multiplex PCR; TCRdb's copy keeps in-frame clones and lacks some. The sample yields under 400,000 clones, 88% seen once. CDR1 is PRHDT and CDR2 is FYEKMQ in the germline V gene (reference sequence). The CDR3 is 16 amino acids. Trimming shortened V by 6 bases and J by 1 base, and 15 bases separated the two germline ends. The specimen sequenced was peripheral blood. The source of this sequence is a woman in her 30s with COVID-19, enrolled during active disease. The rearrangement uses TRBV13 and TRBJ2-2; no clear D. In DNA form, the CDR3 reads TGTGCCAGCAGTCCTTCTCCGCCACTGAACACCGGGGAGCTGTTTTTT. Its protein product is CASSPSPPLNTGELFF. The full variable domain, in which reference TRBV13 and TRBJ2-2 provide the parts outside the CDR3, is AAGVIQSPRHLIKEKRETATLKCYPIPRHDTVYWYQQGPGQDPQFLISFYEKMQSDKGSIPDRFSAQQFSDYHSELNMSSLELGDSALYFCASSPSPPLNTGELFFGEGSRLTVL.